This TCR beta chain derives from a study of T cells in Graves' hyperthyroidism and ophthalmopathy. Study in general: Before treatment of any kind, peripheral blood was taken at initial diagnosis. Broader study findings: Clonotypes that were expanded in thyroid above 0.001 mostly appeared in blood too.

Amplified TCR beta CDR3 regions derived from RNA transcripts. Primed by the HTBI set, a first-round RT-PCR was run on the TCR CDR3. From the multiplex PCR reads, TCRdb called clonotypes with MiXCR, one entry per CDR3 protein. The data show more than 550,000 distinct CDR3 sequences, under 20% seen once. There are many counts of this clonotype. Its antigen is not identified. The V gene's germline CDR1 is MNHNS and CDR2 SASEGT. CDR3 length: 14 amino acids. Germline trimming cut 5 bases from V and 5 bases from J; bases unmatched to any gene: 6. The hyperthyroidism was newly diagnosed and had lasted under 2 months; the patients were aged 18 to 65. It was at first hyperthyroidism diagnosis, before any ophthalmopathy symptoms, that the blood sample was taken.

The J gene is TRBJ1-2, the V gene TRBV6-1; 9 nucleotides agree with TRBD1. The specimen was blood. The TCR was taken from a woman in her forties or fifties with Graves' hyperthyroidism that later progressed to Graves' ophthalmopathy. CDR3 loop: CASSSTDRGYGYTF. The CDR3 bases are TGTGCCAGCAGTTCCACGGACAGGGGATATGGCTACACCTTC.